One and the same sample provided the 2 T cell receptor beta chains below, sequenced in a study of blood T cell repertoires in COVID-19. Sequenced by immunoSEQ multiplex PCR; TCRdb stores in-frame clones only, minus some. The data contain around 300,000 clones, 85% to 90% of them singletons. Sequencing input: PBMCs or T cells enriched from blood (not recorded which). The origin of the receptors is a woman younger than 30 with acute COVID-19.

The V and J genes are TRBV2 and TRBJ1-3, with 9 positions matching TRBD1. CDR1 and CDR2 (germline): SNHLY, FYNNEI. There are 15 residues in the CDR3. Losses at the gene ends were 4 bases for V and 7 bases for J; bases not matched to a gene: 8. CDR3 protein: CASSVGQGQWNTIYF. As DNA, the CDR3 is TGTGCCAGCAGTGTTGGACAGGGGCAATGGAACACCATATATTTT.

The rearrangement joins TRBV11-2 to TRBJ1-3; 10 bases are shared with TRBD1. After removal of 3 bases from V and 9 bases from J, the junction contained 2 bases not matched to a gene. Looked up from germline, CDR1 is SGHAT and CDR2 is FQNNGV. CDR3 length: 13 amino acids. CDR3 residues: CASSLGQGSTIYF. The CDR3 DNA follows: TGTGCCAGCAGCTTGGGACAGGGGTCCACCATATATTTT. The full variable domain, completed using reference TRBV11-2 and TRBJ1-3, is EAGVAQSPRYKIIEKRQSVAFWCNPISGHATLYWYQQILGQGPKLLIQFQNNGVVDDSQLPKDRFSAERLKGVDSTLKIQPAKLEDSAVYLCASSLGQGSTIYFGEGSWLTVV.